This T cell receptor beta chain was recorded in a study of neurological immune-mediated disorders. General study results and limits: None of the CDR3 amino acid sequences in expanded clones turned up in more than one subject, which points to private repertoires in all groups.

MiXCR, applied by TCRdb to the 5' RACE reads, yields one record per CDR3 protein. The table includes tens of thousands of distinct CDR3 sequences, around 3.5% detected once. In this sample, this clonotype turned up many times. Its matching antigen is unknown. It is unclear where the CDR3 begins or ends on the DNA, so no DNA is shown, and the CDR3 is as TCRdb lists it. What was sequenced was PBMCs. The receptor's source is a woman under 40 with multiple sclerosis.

The chain's CDR3 is CASSLGTGSYEQYF. The rearrangement joins TRBV27 to TRBJ2-7. The CDR3 extends over 14 residues, inclusive of both ends. The germline CDR1 and CDR2 sequences are MNHEY and SMNVEV (reference sequence).